The T cell receptor beta chain under discussion was sequenced for a study of blood T cell repertoires in COVID-19. Study background: The United States, Italy and Spain supplied acute and convalescent COVID-19 samples. Sources were T cells, B-cell-depleted T cells, or PBMCs; the material itself was cDNA or gDNA.

Per the authors' pipeline: Amplification of reference gene primers was used by the study to estimate nucleated cell counts. Generated by immunoSEQ multiplex PCR, the TCRdb table keeps only in-frame clones and is missing some. V and J calls and clone size are those listed in that table; D and trimming were worked out from the DNA. The sample yields tens of thousands of clones, approximately 80% seen once. This clonotype was sampled from an elderly woman with active or convalescent COVID-19. Specimen: peripheral blood.

The CDR3 bases are TGCGCCAGCAGCGCAGGGGCAACTAATGAAAAACTGTTTTTT. It encodes CASSAGATNEKLFF. V is TRBV5-1 and J is TRBJ1-4; tentative D call: TRBD1 (6 bases). The CDR3 has 14 amino acids. With 4 bases removed from V and 0 bases from J, the gap between germline ends came to 7 bases. The germline CDR1 and CDR2 sequences are SGHRS and YFSETQ.